The entry below gives a single T cell receptor (beta chain) sequence along with its context. The data originate from a study of blood T cell repertoires in COVID-19. Looking at the study overall: The origin of the acute and convalescent COVID-19 samples was the United States, Italy and Spain. T cells, B-cell-depleted T cells, or PBMCs supplied cDNA or gDNA.

Adults between roughly 18 and 89 years of age took part from some 25 US areas. The V gene lost 8 bases and the J gene lost 1 base, with 18 bases spanning the gap. The CDR3 extends over 15 amino acids. The germline gives CDR1 ENHRY, CDR2 SYGVKD. Libraries were prepared by immunoSEQ multiplex PCR; TCRdb keeps only in-frame clonotypes and omits some of them. Here the sample spans 250,000 to 300,000 clones, more than 85% being singletons. Material for sequencing was PBMCs or T cells enriched from blood (not recorded which). The rearrangement links TRBV10-3 to TRBJ2-7, with TRBD2 as a possible D gene (5 bases). The sequence derives from a middle-aged man who had recovered from COVID-19. The CDR3 DNA follows: TGTGCCATCGCGGGCGCCGACGGAATGTCCTACGAGCAGTACTTC. Protein sequence: CAIAGADGMSYEQYF.